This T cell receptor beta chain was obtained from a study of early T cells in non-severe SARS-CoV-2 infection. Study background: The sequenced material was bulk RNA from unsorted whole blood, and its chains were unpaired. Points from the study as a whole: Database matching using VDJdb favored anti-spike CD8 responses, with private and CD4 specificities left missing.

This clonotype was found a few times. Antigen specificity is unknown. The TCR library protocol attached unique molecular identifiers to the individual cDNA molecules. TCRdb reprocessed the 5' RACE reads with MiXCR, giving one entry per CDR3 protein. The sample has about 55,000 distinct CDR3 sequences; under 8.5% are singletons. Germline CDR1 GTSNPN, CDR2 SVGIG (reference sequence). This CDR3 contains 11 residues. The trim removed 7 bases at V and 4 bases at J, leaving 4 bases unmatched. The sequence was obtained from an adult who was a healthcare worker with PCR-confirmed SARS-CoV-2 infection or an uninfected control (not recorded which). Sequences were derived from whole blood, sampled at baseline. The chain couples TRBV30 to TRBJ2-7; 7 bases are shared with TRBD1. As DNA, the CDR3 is TGTGCCTACCAGGGGGAGTACGAGCAGTACTTC. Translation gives CAYQGEYEQYF. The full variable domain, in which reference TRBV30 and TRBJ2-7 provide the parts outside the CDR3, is SQTIHQWPATLVQPVGSPLSLECTVEGTSNPNLYWYRQAAGRGLQLLFYSVGIGQISSEVPQNLSASRPQDRQFILSSKKLLLSDSGFYLCAYQGEYEQYFGPGTRLTVT.